Each of the 9 T cell receptor beta chains below was sequenced from the same sample in a study of PD-1 blockade in classical Hodgkin lymphoma. Sequencing used immunoSEQ multiplex PCR; TCRdb keeps in-frame clones, though not all of them. The sample consists of fewer than 35,000 clones, 94% of them appearing once. Time point here: newly diagnosed, previously untreated cHL patient sample. The source material was peripheral blood mononuclear cells (PBMCs). Receptors were obtained from a human donor with classical Hodgkin lymphoma.

The chain has TRBV29-1 and TRBJ2-3; TRBD2 agrees at 8 bases. V dropped 2 bases and J dropped 2; count of bases not matched to a gene: 9. Germline CDR1 is SQVTM and CDR2 is ANQGSEA. This CDR3 region has 16 residues. The chain's CDR3 is CSVESVTGGVTDTQYF. CDR3 DNA sequence: TGCAGCGTTGAAAGCGTGACGGGGGGGGTCACAGATACGCAGTATTTT.

This chain connects TRBV5-4 to TRBJ2-3; unclear D gene. From germline, CDR1 is SGHNT and CDR2 YYREEE (reference sequence). The V and J ends lost 3 bases and 0 bases respectively, with 11 bases between them. This CDR3 has 15 amino acids. The CDR3 region has the DNA TGTGCCAGCAGCTCCAAGGCTAGTAGCACAGATACGCAGTATTTT. Its protein product is CASSSKASSTDTQYF.

The chain recombines TRBV27 with TRBJ2-7; perhaps TRBD2 as D (5 bases). The V end lost 7 bases, the J end lost 2 bases, and 12 bases lay between the germline ends. The CDR3 is 13 residues long. The V gene's germline CDR1 is MNHEY and CDR2 SMNVEV (reference sequence). CDR3 sequence: CASKRTGTYEQYF. The CDR3 region has the DNA TGTGCCAGCAAAAGGACGGGAACCTACGAGCAGTACTTC.

The genes are TRBV5-6 and TRBJ1-1; TRBD1 matches 10 bases. Germline CDR1 and CDR2: SGHDT and YYEEEE. After removal of 3 bases from V and 6 bases from J, the junction contained 5 bases not matched to a gene. The CDR3 is 14 amino acids. DNA for the CDR3: TGTGCCAGCAGCTGGGACAGGGGAGAGTCTGAAGCTTTCTTT. Its translation is CASSWDRGESEAFF.

This clone occurred once. This rearrangement joins TRBV7-9 to TRBJ1-4; no clear D gene. CDR1 is SEHNR, CDR2 FQNEAQ, per germline (reference sequence). V was trimmed by 5 bases and J by 3 bases, leaving 16 bases between them. This CDR3 contains 16 residues. The CDR3 reads CASSTPLSSANEKLFF. The CDR3 DNA sequence: TGTGCCAGCAGCACTCCCCTCAGCAGTGCTAATGAAAAACTGTTTTTT.

The J gene is TRBJ2-5, the V gene TRBV5-4; 8 nucleotides line up with TRBD2. Germline V gene data show CDR1 as SGHNT and CDR2 as YYREEE (reference sequence). The CDR3 spans 16 residues. The V and J ends lost 4 bases and 2 bases, in that order; junction bases with no gene match: 10. The CDR3 is CASSPPTAGGQETQYF. CDR3 nucleotide sequence: TGTGCCAGCAGCCCACCTACGGCGGGAGGTCAAGAGACCCAGTACTTC.

The chain links TRBV5-1 to TRBJ2-1; 7 positions agree with TRBD2. The germline V gene has CDR1 SGHRS and CDR2 YFSETQ. The CDR3 covers 16 residues. The V and J ends lost 4 bases and 2 bases, in that order; junction bases with no gene match: 9. CDR3 protein: CASSGGVPSTYNEQFF. The DNA for the CDR3 is TGCGCCAGCAGCGGGGGGGTACCTTCCACCTACAATGAGCAGTTCTTC.

This chain connects TRBV19 to TRBJ1-5; no reliable D call. Germline V CDR1 and CDR2: LNHDA, SQIVND (reference sequence). The V end was cut by 8 bases, the J end by 5 bases, with 13 bases between. The CDR3 contains 13 residues. The CDR3 reads CASGGSGYQPQHF. DNA for the CDR3: TGTGCCAGTGGAGGGTCTGGCTATCAGCCCCAGCATTTT.

This clone has just a few counts. J is TRBJ2-6 and V is TRBV7-9; 11 bases line up with TRBD2. CDR3 length: 18 residues. Germline V gives CDR1 SEHNR, CDR2 FQNEAQ (reference sequence). Trimming took 7 bases from V and 4 from J; bases not matched to a gene: 12. Here the CDR3 reads CASTPLPGLAEGANVLTF. Here the CDR3 DNA reads TGTGCCAGCACCCCCCTCCCGGGACTAGCGGAAGGGGCCAACGTCCTGACTTTC.